One sample yielded the 19 T cell receptor beta chains listed below, sequenced in a study of blood T cell repertoires in COVID-19. The repertoire was sequenced with immunoSEQ multiplex PCR; TCRdb's copy has only in-frame clones and lacks some. The data show about 200,000 clones, around 90% seen once. The sequencing sample was made of peripheral blood. Receptors were obtained from a man aged 55 to 70 with acute or convalescent COVID-19.

This clone came up once. As DNA, the CDR3 is TGTGCCAGCAGCTTGGGGGGGGCCGGGACAGGCAATCAGCCCCAGCATTTT. The encoded protein is CASSLGGAGTGNQPQHF. V gene TRBV5-6 combines with J gene TRBJ1-5; 7 nucleotides match TRBD1. The CDR3 has 17 residues. Germline V lookup: CDR1 SGHDT, CDR2 YYEEEE. Unmatched junction bases numbered 8, after V lost 0 bases and J lost 2 bases.

J is TRBJ1-1 and V is TRBV7-3, with 10 positions matching TRBD1. The V gene's germline CDR1 is SGHTA and CDR2 FQGTGA. V lost 4 bases to trimming and J lost 5 bases; unmatched junction nucleotides: 19. This CDR3 is 19 amino acids long. The chain's CDR3 is CASSSKTGRPGTGETEAFF. For the CDR3, the DNA is TGTGCCAGCAGCTCCAAGACGGGGAGACCCGGGACAGGGGAAACTGAAGCTTTCTTT.

The rearrangement links TRBV7-9 to TRBJ2-3; 8 nucleotides match TRBD2. CDR1 SEHNR and CDR2 FQNEAQ come from the germline V gene (reference sequence). V lost 4 bases and J lost 2; bases outside the gene matches: 8. The CDR3 is made up of 16 amino acids. The CDR3 sequence: CASSSGGTGTTDTQYF. For the CDR3, the DNA is TGTGCCAGCAGCTCGGGGGGGACGGGGACCACAGATACGCAGTATTTT. Full variable domain (remainder filled in from reference TRBV7-9 and TRBJ2-3): DTGVSQNPRHKITKRGQNVTFRCDPISEHNRLYWYRQTLGQGPEFLTYFQNEAQLEKSRLLSDRFSAERPKGSFSTLEIQRTEQGDSAMYLCASSSGGTGTTDTQYFGPGTRLTVL.

J is TRBJ2-2 and V is TRBV14; 9 bases are a match to TRBD2. The junction had 6 bases not matched to a gene; V was cut back by 0 bases and J by 1 base. Germline values: CDR1 SGHDN, CDR2 FVKESK. The CDR3 loop spans 18 amino acids. CDR3 in amino acids: CASSQDGRAGGNTGELFF. In nucleotides, the CDR3 is TGTGCCAGCAGCCAAGATGGGAGAGCGGGGGGGAACACCGGGGAGCTGTTTTTT.

Concerning this clone: Distinct nucleotide sequences in the sample also encode this CDR3. This chain links TRBV7-3 with TRBJ1-1, with no clear D. This CDR3 region has 13 residues. V dropped 5 bases and J dropped 0 bases, with 7 bases sitting between them. Germline CDR1 SGHTA, CDR2 FQGTGA. As DNA, the CDR3 is TGTGCCAGCAGCCTTACAGTGAACACTGAAGCTTTCTTT. It encodes CASSLTVNTEAFF.

CDR3 sequence: CASSLGFAEAFF. The CDR3 nucleotides read TGTGCCAGCAGCTTGGGTTTCGCTGAAGCTTTCTTT. The chain links TRBV5-6 to TRBJ1-1; D ambiguous. Per the germline V gene, CDR1 is SGHDT and CDR2 is YYEEEE. The CDR3 consists of 12 residues. V was cut by 0 bases and J by 6 bases, with 6 bases left in between.

This clone appeared a single time. The V call is TRBV10-2, the J call TRBJ2-1; D is unresolved. The V end lost 5 bases, the J end lost 8 bases, and 10 bases lay between the germline ends. The CDR3 contains 12 residues. The germline gives CDR1 WSHSY, CDR2 SAAADI. The CDR3 loop reads CASSRSRHEQFF. In DNA form, the CDR3 reads TGCGCCAGCAGTCGGTCGCGCCATGAGCAGTTCTTC.

A single count supports this clone. The chain recombines TRBV28 with TRBJ1-1, with D possibly TRBD1 on 6 matching bases. The CDR3 has 14 amino acids. Germline assignment: CDR1 MDHEN and CDR2 SYDVKM. V dropped 10 bases and J dropped 0 bases, with 15 bases sitting between them. The CDR3 nucleotides read TGTGCCACCGCGCCAGGGGCCATGAACACTGAAGCTTTCTTT. This codes for CATAPGAMNTEAFF.

The V gene is TRBV2, the J gene TRBJ1-1, with D perhaps matching TRBD1 (5 bases). CDR1 and CDR2 from the germline V gene are SNHLY and FYNNEI. V was clipped by 6 bases and J by 0 bases, with 20 bases between them. The CDR3 length is 17 residues. In nucleotides, the CDR3 is TGTGCCAGCAGACGGGGAGTGGGGGGGTCTGTGAACACTGAAGCTTTCTTT. This encodes CASRRGVGGSVNTEAFF.

This clone was seen a handful of times. The gene calls are TRBV2 and TRBJ2-1; 12 bases fit TRBD2. The CDR3 consists of 16 residues. Germline CDR1 SNHLY, CDR2 FYNNEI. V was clipped by 6 bases and J by 7 bases; unmatched bases: 10. The CDR3: CASSSTSGGSLNEQFF. DNA of the CDR3: TGTGCCAGCAGCTCCACTAGCGGGGGGTCGCTTAATGAGCAGTTCTTC.

The gene calls are TRBV19 and TRBJ1-1; a possible D gene is TRBD1 (5 bases). The germline V and J ends were trimmed by 3 bases and 2 bases, with 7 bases remaining between them. This CDR3 region has 13 residues. Germline assignment: CDR1 LNHDA and CDR2 SQIVND (reference sequence). Here the CDR3 reads CASSMTANTEAFF. In DNA, the CDR3 is TGTGCCAGTAGTATGACAGCCAACACTGAAGCTTTCTTT.

The gene calls are TRBV6-5 and TRBJ2-3; 8 bases agree with TRBD1. V shed 6 bases, J shed 5 bases, and the junction held 4 bases outside the gene matches. Germline V gene data show CDR1 as MNHEY and CDR2 as SVGAGI. The CDR3 totals 13 residues. CDR3 loop: CASSPGGKDTQYF. CDR3 DNA: TGTGCCAGCAGCCCAGGGGGCAAAGATACGCAGTATTTT.

The V call is TRBV2, the J call TRBJ2-3, with 10 bases matching TRBD1. Looked up from germline, CDR1 is SNHLY and CDR2 is FYNNEI. This CDR3 is built from 15 residues. J was trimmed by 2 bases and V by 6 bases; bases with no gene match: 5. CDR3 coding DNA: TGTGCCAGCAGAAGGACAGGGGGTGCCACAGATACGCAGTATTTT. This encodes CASRRTGGATDTQYF. Full variable domain (missing parts from reference TRBV2 and TRBJ2-3): EPEVTQTPSHQVTQMGQEVILRCVPISNHLYFYWYRQILGQKVEFLVSFYNNEISEKSEIFDDQFSVERPDGSNFTLKIRSTKLEDSAMYFCASRRTGGATDTQYFGPGTRLTVL.

The chain is built from TRBV5-6 and TRBJ2-7, with D unclear. Deletions cut 3 bases from V and 2 bases from J, with 12 bases between. Germline-derived CDR1 and CDR2 are SGHDT and YYEEEE. The CDR3 extends over 14 amino acids. CDR3 loop: CASSSPWSTYEQYF. The CDR3 DNA reads TGTGCCAGCAGCTCCCCTTGGTCTACCTACGAGCAGTACTTC.

The chain combines TRBV19 with TRBJ2-6; D uncertain. CDR1 is LNHDA and CDR2 is SQIVND in the germline V gene (reference sequence). Trimming pared 6 bases from V and 4 bases from J, leaving 10 bases between. The CDR3 is 14 residues long. The CDR3 DNA sequence: TGTGCCAGTAGGGCAGGCTCAGGGGCCAACGTCCTGACTTTC. Amino acid sequence: CASRAGSGANVLTF.

V gene TRBV5-1 combines with J gene TRBJ2-2; D may be TRBD1 (5 bases). The V gene's germline CDR1 is SGHRS and CDR2 YFSETQ. The CDR3 consists of 15 residues. Between the trimmed V and J ends, which lost 3 bases and 8 bases, there was a span of 17 bases. CDR3 nucleotide sequence: TGCGCCAGCAGCTCAGACGAGCAGGGATCGGGGGAGCTGTTTTTT. Protein sequence: CASSSDEQGSGELFF.

With respect to this clone: The sample contains more than one DNA sequence encoding this CDR3. The V and J genes are TRBV20-1 and TRBJ2-5, with D hard to call. The CDR3 extends over 11 amino acids. V gave up 2 bases and J gave up 3 bases, with 4 bases separating them. CDR1 and CDR2 from the germline V gene are DFQATT and SNEGSKA (reference sequence). CDR3 bases: TGCAGTGCTAGACCCGAAGAGACCCAGTACTTC. Its translation: CSARPEETQYF.

This clone was found once. CDR3 sequence reads: CASSIGLAGRTGELFF. The CDR3 DNA follows: TGTGCCAGTAGTATAGGACTAGCGGGCAGAACCGGGGAGCTGTTTTTT. The V and J genes are TRBV19 and TRBJ2-2, with 10 bases fitting TRBD2. The CDR3 is 16 residues long. Losses at the gene ends were 1 base for V and 5 bases for J; bases not matched to a gene: 4. Germline V gene sequence: CDR1 LNHDA, CDR2 SQIVND (reference sequence).

This chain uses TRBV18 with TRBJ1-1; D is unclear. The V end was cut by 6 bases, the J end by 3 bases, with 20 bases between. Per the germline V gene, CDR1 is KGHSH and CDR2 is LQKENI. This CDR3 spans 16 amino acids. In DNA form, the CDR3 reads TGTGCCAGCTCGCCGATTGGGGTAGGGAGGGACACTGAAGCTTTCTTT. Protein: CASSPIGVGRDTEAFF.